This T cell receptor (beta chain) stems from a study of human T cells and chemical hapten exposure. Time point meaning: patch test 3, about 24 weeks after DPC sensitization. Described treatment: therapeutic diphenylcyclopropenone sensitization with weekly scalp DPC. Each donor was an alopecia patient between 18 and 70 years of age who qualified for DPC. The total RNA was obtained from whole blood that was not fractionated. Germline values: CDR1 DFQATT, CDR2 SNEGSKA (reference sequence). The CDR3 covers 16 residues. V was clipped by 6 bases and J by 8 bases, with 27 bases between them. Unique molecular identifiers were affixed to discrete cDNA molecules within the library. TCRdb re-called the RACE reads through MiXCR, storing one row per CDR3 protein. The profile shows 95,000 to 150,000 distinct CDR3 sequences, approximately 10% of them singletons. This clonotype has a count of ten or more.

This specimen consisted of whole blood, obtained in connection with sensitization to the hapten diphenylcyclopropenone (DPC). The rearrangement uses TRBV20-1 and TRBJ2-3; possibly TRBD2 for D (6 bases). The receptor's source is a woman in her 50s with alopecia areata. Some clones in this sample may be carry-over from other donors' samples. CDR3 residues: CSAPNGLHLRVGTQYF. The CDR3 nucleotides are TGCAGTGCCCCTAACGGACTACATTTAAGGGTTGGTACGCAGTATTTT.